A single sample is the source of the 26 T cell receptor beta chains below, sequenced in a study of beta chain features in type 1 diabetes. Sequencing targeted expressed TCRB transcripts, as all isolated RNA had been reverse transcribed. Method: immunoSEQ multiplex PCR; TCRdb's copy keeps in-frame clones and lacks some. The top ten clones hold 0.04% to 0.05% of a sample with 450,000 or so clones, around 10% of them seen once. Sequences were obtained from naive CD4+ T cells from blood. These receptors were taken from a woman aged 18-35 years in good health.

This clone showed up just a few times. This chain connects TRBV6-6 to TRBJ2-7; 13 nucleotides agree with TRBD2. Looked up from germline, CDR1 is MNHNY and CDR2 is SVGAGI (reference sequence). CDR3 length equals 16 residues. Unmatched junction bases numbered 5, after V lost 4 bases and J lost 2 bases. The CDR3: CASSSRLAGGPYEQYF. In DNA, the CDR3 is TGTGCCAGCAGTTCCCGACTAGCGGGAGGACCCTACGAGCAGTACTTC.

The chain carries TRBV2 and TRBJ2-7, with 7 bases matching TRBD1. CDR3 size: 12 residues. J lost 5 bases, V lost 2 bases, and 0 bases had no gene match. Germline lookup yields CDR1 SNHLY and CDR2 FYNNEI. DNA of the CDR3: TGTGCCAGCAGTGAACAGGGGGACGAGCAGTACTTC. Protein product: CASSEQGDEQYF. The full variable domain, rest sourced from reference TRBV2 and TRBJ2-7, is EPEVTQTPSHQVTQMGQEVILRCVPISNHLYFYWYRQILGQKVEFLVSFYNNEISEKSEIFDDQFSVERPDGSNFTLKIRSTKLEDSAMYFCASSEQGDEQYFGPGTRLTVT.

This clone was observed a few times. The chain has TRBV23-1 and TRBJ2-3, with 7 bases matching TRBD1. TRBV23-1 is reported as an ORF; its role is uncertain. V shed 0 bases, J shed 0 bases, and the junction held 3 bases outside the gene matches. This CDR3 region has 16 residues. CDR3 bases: TGCGCCAGCAGTCAATCGGGACAGCCTAGCACAGATACGCAGTATTTT. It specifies CASSQSGQPSTDTQYF.

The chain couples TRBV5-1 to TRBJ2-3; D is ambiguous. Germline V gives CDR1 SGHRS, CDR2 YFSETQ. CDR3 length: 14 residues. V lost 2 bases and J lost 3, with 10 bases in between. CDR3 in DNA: TGCGCCAGCAGCTTCACCATTGAGACAGATACGCAGTATTTT. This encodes CASSFTIETDTQYF.

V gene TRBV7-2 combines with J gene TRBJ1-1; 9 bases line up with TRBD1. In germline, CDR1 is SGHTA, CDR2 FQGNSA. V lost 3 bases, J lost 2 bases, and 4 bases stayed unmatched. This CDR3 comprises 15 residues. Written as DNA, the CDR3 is TGTGCCAGCAGCTTCCGACAGGGGGTTAACACTGAAGCTTTCTTT. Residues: CASSFRQGVNTEAFF.

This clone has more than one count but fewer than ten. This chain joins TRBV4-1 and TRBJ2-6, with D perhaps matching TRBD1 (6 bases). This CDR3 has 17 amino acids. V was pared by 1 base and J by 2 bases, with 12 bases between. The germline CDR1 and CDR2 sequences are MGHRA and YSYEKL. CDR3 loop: CASSQGIQGTGANVLTF. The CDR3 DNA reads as TGCGCCAGCAGCCAAGGTATCCAGGGGACTGGGGCCAACGTCCTGACTTTC.

Written as DNA, the CDR3 is TGCAGCGTTGAGAAGAGGCTCGGAGACACCTTC. This translates into CSVEKRLGDTF. The V gene is TRBV29-1, the J gene TRBJ1-2; D gene uncertain. CDR3 length: 11 amino acids. The germline V gene has CDR1 SQVTM and CDR2 ANQGSEA. V gave up 3 bases and J gave up 12 bases, with 14 bases separating them.

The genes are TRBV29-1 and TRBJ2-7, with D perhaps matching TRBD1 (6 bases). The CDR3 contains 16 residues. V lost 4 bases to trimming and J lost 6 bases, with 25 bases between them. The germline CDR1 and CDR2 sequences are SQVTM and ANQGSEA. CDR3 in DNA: TGCAGCGTTGGCAATTTGGGCCAGGGGAAGGTCTTCGAGCAGTACTTC. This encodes CSVGNLGQGKVFEQYF.

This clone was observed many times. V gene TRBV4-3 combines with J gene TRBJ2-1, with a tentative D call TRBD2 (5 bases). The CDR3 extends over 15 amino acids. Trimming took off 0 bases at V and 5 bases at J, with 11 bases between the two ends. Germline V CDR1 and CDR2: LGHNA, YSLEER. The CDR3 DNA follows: TGCGCCAGCAGCCAAGATTGGACTTACAACAATGAGCAGTTCTTC. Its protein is CASSQDWTYNNEQFF.

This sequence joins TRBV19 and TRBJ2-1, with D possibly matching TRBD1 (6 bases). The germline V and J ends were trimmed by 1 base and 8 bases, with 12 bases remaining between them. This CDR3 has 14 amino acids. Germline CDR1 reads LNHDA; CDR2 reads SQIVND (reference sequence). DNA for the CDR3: TGTGCCAGTAGTATAGGGGCAGGGGCAGATGAGCAGTTCTTC. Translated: CASSIGAGADEQFF.

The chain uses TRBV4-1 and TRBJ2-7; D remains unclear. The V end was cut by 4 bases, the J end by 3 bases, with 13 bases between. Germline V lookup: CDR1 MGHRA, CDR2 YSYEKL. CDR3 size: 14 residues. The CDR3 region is CASSPLPVIYEQYF. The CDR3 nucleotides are TGCGCCAGCAGCCCCCTTCCGGTGATCTACGAGCAGTACTTC.

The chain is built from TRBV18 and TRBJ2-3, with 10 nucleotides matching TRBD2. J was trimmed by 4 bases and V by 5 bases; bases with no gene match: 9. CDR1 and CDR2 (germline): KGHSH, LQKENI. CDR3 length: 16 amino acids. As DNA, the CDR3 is TGTGCCAGCTCATCGACCGGGACTAGCGCAGCAGATACGCAGTATTTT. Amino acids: CASSSTGTSAADTQYF.

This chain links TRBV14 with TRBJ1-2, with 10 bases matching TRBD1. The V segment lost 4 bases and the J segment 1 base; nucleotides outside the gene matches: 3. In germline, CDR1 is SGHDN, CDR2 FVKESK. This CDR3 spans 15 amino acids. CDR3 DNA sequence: TGTGCCAGCAGCCCCCGGGACAGGGGTAACTATGGCTACACCTTC. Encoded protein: CASSPRDRGNYGYTF.

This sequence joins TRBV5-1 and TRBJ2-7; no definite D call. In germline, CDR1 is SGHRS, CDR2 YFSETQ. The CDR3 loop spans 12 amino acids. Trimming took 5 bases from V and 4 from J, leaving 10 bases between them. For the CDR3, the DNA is TGCGCCAGCAGACTTGAAGGATACGAGCAGTACTTC. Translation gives CASRLEGYEQYF.

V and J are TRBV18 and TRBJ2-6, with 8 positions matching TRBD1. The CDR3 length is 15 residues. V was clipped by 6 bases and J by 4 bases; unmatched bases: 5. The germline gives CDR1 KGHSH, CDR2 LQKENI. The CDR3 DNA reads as TGTGCCAGCTCGTCGGACAGGGTCGGGGCCAACGTCCTGACTTTC. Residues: CASSSDRVGANVLTF.

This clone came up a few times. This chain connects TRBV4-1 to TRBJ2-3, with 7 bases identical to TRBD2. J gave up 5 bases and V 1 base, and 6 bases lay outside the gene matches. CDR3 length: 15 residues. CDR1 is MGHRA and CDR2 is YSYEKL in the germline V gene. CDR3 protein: CASSQGREQQDTQYF. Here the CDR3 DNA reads TGCGCCAGCAGCCAAGGGCGGGAGCAGCAAGATACGCAGTATTTT.

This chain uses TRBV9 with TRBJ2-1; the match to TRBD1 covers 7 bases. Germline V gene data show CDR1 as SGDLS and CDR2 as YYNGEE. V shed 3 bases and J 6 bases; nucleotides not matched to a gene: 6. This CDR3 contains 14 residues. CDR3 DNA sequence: TGTGCCAGCAGCGACGGGACAGTTCGCAATGAGCAGTTCTTC. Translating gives CASSDGTVRNEQFF.

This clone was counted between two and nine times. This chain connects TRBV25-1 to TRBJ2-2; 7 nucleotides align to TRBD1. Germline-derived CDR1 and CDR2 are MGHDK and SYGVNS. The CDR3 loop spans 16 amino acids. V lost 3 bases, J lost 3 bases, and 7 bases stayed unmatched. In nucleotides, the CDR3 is TGTGCCAGCAGTGAGGCCGGGACAGCCTACACCGGGGAGCTGTTTTTT. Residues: CASSEAGTAYTGELFF.

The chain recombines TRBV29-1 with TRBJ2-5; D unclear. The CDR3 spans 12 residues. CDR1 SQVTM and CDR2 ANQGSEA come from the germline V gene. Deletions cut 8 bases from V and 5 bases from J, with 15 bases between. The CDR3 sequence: CSSKAVAETQYF. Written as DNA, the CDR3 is TGCAGCTCAAAGGCGGTGGCGGAGACCCAGTACTTC.

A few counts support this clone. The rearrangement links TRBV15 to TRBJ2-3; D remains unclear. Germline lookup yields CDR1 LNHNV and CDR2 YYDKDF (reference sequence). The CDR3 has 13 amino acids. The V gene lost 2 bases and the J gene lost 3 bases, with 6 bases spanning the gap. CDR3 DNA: TGTGCCACCAGCAGACAGGTTACAGATACGCAGTATTTT. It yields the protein CATSRQVTDTQYF.

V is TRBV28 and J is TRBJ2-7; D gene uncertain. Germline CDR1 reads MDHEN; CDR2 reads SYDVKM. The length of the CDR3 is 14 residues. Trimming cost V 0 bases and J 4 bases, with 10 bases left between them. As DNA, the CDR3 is TGTGCCAGCAGTTTATGGGGCAGCCAATACGAGCAGTACGTC. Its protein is CASSLWGSQYEQYV.

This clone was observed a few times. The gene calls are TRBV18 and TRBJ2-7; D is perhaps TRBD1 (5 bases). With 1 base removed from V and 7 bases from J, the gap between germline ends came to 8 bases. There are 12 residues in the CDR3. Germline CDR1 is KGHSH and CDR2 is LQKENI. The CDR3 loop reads CASSPQGREQYF. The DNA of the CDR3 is TGTGCCAGCTCACCACAGGGGCGTGAGCAGTACTTC.

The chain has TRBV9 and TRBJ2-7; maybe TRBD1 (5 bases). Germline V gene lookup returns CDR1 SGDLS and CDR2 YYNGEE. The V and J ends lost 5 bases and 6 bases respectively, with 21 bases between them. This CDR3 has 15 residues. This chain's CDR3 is CASSDDGHPQAEQYF. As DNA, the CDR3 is TGTGCCAGCAGTGATGACGGACATCCGCAAGCCGAGCAGTACTTC.

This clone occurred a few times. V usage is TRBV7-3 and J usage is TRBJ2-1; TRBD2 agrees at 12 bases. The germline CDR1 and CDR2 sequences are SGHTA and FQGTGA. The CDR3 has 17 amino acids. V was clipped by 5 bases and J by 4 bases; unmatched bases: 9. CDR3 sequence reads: CASSLGLAGPLYNEQFF. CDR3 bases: TGTGCCAGCAGCCTTGGACTAGCGGGACCCCTTTACAATGAGCAGTTCTTC.

CDR3 coding DNA: TGCGCCAGCAGCCTGGGACAGGGAAGCTCCTACGAGCAGTACGTC. Translation: CASSLGQGSSYEQYV. The chain has TRBV5-1 and TRBJ2-7; 9 positions agree with TRBD1. With 4 bases clipped from V and 0 bases from J, the junction kept 5 bases outside the gene matches. CDR3 length: 15 amino acids. Germline V gene sequence: CDR1 SGHRS, CDR2 YFSETQ.

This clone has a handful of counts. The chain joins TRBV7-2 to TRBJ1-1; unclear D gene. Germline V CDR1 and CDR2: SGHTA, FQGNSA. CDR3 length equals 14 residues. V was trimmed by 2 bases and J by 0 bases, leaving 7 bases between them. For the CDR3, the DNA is TGTGCCAGCAGCTTAACGGATTTGAACACTGAAGCTTTCTTT. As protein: CASSLTDLNTEAFF.